What follows are 21 T cell receptor beta chains derived from one specimen sequenced in a study of cytomegalovirus exposure and HLA in healthy donors. Amplification used 60 Vbeta primers and 13 Jbeta primers. This table comes from immunoSEQ multiplex PCR, and its TCRdb copy is limited to in-frame clones, with some not included. The sample holds approximately 190,000 clones, around three quarters seen once. Sequenced input: PBMCs. The receptors shown here come from a woman under 40 in good health and CMV-seronegative.

Concerning this clone itself: An end of the junction does not agree with germline; a read error may underlie this. The same CDR3 is also encoded by other DNA sequences in this sample. This chain connects TRBV18 to TRBJ1-5; D gene unclear. The CDR3 has 15 residues. Germline V lookup: CDR1 KGHSH, CDR2 LQKENI. CDR3 region: CASSPTSYSNQPQHF. The DNA for the CDR3 is TGTGCCAGCTCACCAACAAGTTATAGCAACCAGCCCCAGCATTTT.

The gene calls are TRBV15 and TRBJ2-7; 7 positions match TRBD1. V gave up 0 bases and J gave up 1 base; unmatched junction bases: 3. Germline-derived CDR1 and CDR2 are LNHNV and YYDKDF (reference sequence). The CDR3 is 15 residues long. The CDR3 DNA follows: TGTGCCACCAGCAGAGATGGGACAGCATCCTACGAGCAGTACTTC. Encoded protein: CATSRDGTASYEQYF.

The chain links TRBV5-1 to TRBJ1-1; D is unclear. The CDR3 totals 14 residues. The V end lost 3 bases, the J end lost 1 base, and 10 bases lay between the germline ends. Per the germline V gene, CDR1 is SGHRS and CDR2 is YFSETQ. Written as DNA, the CDR3 is TGCGCCAGCAGCTACACCGGGGAGAACACTGAAGCTTTCTTT. This sequence encodes CASSYTGENTEAFF.

V is TRBV25-1 and J is TRBJ2-1, with 11 nucleotides matching TRBD2. Germline V gene lookup returns CDR1 MGHDK and CDR2 SYGVNS. V shed 4 bases, J shed 4 bases, and the junction held 6 bases outside the gene matches. The CDR3 loop spans 16 amino acids. For the CDR3, the DNA is TGTGCCAGCAGTGCCACCGGACTAGCGGGTTACAATGAGCAGTTCTTC. This codes for CASSATGLAGYNEQFF.

The chain combines TRBV30 with TRBJ1-1; D might be TRBD1 (5 bases). Germline V lookup: CDR1 GTSNPN, CDR2 SVGIG (reference sequence). The CDR3 totals 16 residues. The V end was cut by 1 base, the J end by 4 bases, with 19 bases between. The CDR3 loop is CAWSERTLRVGTEAFF. The DNA of the CDR3 is TGTGCCTGGAGTGAAAGGACACTCAGGGTCGGCACTGAAGCTTTCTTT.

The chain recombines TRBV29-1 with TRBJ1-4, with D hard to call. Trimming cost V 4 bases and J 4 bases, with 16 bases left between them. The CDR3 has 15 residues. CDR1 is SQVTM, CDR2 ANQGSEA, per germline. CDR3 loop: CSVGPSGNHNEKLFF. The CDR3 region has the DNA TGCAGCGTTGGTCCTTCGGGAAACCATAATGAAAAACTGTTTTTT.

CDR3 in amino acids: CASSPLKQPHEQFF. The CDR3 nucleotides read TGTGCCAGCAGCCCCCTAAAGCAACCCCATGAGCAGTTCTTC. The genes are TRBV11-2 and TRBJ2-1; D not certain. CDR3 size: 14 residues. Trimming took off 5 bases at V and 8 bases at J, with 16 bases between the two ends. The germline CDR1 and CDR2 sequences are SGHAT and FQNNGV. The complete variable domain, with remaining parts taken from reference TRBV11-2 and TRBJ2-1, reads EAGVAQSPRYKIIEKRQSVAFWCNPISGHATLYWYQQILGQGPKLLIQFQNNGVVDDSQLPKDRFSAERLKGVDSTLKIQPAKLEDSAVYLCASSPLKQPHEQFFGPGTRLTVL.

This sequence joins TRBV13 and TRBJ1-2, with a possible D match to TRBD1 (5 bases). In germline, CDR1 is PRHDT, CDR2 FYEKMQ (reference sequence). V was clipped by 0 bases and J by 1 base, with 9 bases between them. The CDR3 is 15 residues long. CDR3 coding DNA: TGTGCCAGCAGCTTAGGCCCCCAGGGTAACTATGGCTACACCTTC. Amino acid sequence: CASSLGPQGNYGYTF. Filled out from reference TRBV13 and TRBJ1-2, the complete variable domain reads AAGVIQSPRHLIKEKRETATLKCYPIPRHDTVYWYQQGPGQDPQFLISFYEKMQSDKGSIPDRFSAQQFSDYHSELNMSSLELGDSALYFCASSLGPQGNYGYTFGSGTRLTVV.

The chain is built from TRBV4-1 and TRBJ2-3; TRBD2 aligns across 10 bases. J gave up 1 base and V 1 base, and 5 bases lay outside the gene matches. The CDR3 sequence is 17 residues long. CDR1 and CDR2 from the germline V gene are MGHRA and YSYEKL. CDR3 loop: CASSQGLAGARTDTQYF. CDR3 in DNA: TGCGCCAGCAGCCAAGGTCTAGCGGGGGCTCGCACAGATACGCAGTATTTT.

V is TRBV7-2 and J is TRBJ1-5; D ambiguous. This CDR3 has 15 residues. CDR1 and CDR2 from the germline V gene are SGHTA and FQGNSA. Trimming removed 5 bases from V and 1 base from J, with 12 bases in between. This CDR3 reads CASSLHSGSNQPQHF. CDR3 nucleotide sequence: TGTGCCAGCAGCCTACACAGTGGAAGCAATCAGCCCCAGCATTTT.

The chain employs TRBV11-2 and TRBJ1-2; D uncertain. The CDR3 contains 16 residues. V was cut by 1 base and J by 4 bases, with 16 bases left in between. Germline-derived CDR1 and CDR2 are SGHAT and FQNNGV. The CDR3, as DNA: TGTGCCAGCAGCTTAGGAGGAAGGCCCGGCGGCTATGGCTACACCTTC. Translated: CASSLGGRPGGYGYTF.

The rearrangement links TRBV7-3 to TRBJ2-7; 9 bases match TRBD2. Looked up from germline, CDR1 is SGHTA and CDR2 is FQGTGA. The CDR3 has 15 amino acids. J gave up 6 bases and V 1 base, and 7 bases lay outside the gene matches. The DNA of the CDR3 is TGTGCCAGCAGCTTAAGGCGGCTAGCGGGATGCGAGCAGTACTTC. Residues: CASSLRRLAGCEQYF. The full variable domain, rest sourced from reference TRBV7-3 and TRBJ2-7, is GAGVSQTPSNKVTEKGKYVELRCDPISGHTALYWYRQSLGQGPEFLIYFQGTGAADDSGLPNDRFFAVRPEGSVSTLKIQRTERGDSAVYLCASSLRRLAGCEQYFGPGTRLTVT.

The chain uses TRBV7-2 and TRBJ2-3, with 8 bases matching TRBD2. The CDR3 is 15 amino acids. Trimming took 4 bases from V and 4 from J; bases not matched to a gene: 7. Looked up from germline, CDR1 is SGHTA and CDR2 is FQGNSA. CDR3 protein: CASSSLSGAADTQYF. As DNA, the CDR3 is TGTGCCAGCAGCTCCCTTAGCGGGGCGGCAGATACGCAGTATTTT.

This clone was seen more than once but under ten times. The chain links TRBV4-1 to TRBJ2-3; D is undetermined. Germline CDR1 reads MGHRA; CDR2 reads YSYEKL. Trimming took off 4 bases at V and 2 bases at J, with 19 bases between the two ends. This CDR3 is built from 17 residues. CDR3 region: CASSPLWALTATDTQYF. CDR3 nucleotide sequence: TGCGCCAGCAGCCCGCTCTGGGCCCTGACGGCCACAGATACGCAGTATTTT.

The gene calls are TRBV27 and TRBJ2-5, with a possible D match to TRBD1 (5 bases). CDR3 length: 14 residues. The germline CDR1 and CDR2 sequences are MNHEY and SMNVEV (reference sequence). V lost 5 bases and J 12 bases, leaving 22 bases between the germline ends. This CDR3 reads CASSLRLDSQSEYF. Written as DNA, the CDR3 is TGTGCCAGCAGTCTAAGACTTGACAGTCAGTCAGAGTACTTC.

This chain connects TRBV6-4 to TRBJ2-7; TRBD2 agrees at 14 bases. J lost 5 bases, V lost 6 bases, and 9 bases had no gene match. Germline V lookup: CDR1 MRHNA, CDR2 SNTAGT. The CDR3 consists of 16 residues. CDR3 in DNA: TGTGCCAGCAGCGTTCGGACTAGCGGGGGGCCGCACGAGCAGTACTTC. It specifies CASSVRTSGGPHEQYF.

The J gene is TRBJ2-5, the V gene TRBV2, with TRBD2 identical over 11 bases. Germline V CDR1 and CDR2: SNHLY, FYNNEI. The J segment lost 6 bases and the V segment lost 1 base, leaving 7 bases of the junction unmatched. The CDR3 has 16 amino acids. The CDR3 protein is CASSEGVAGGPKTQYF. CDR3 nucleotide sequence: TGTGCCAGCAGTGAAGGGGTAGCGGGGGGGCCGAAGACCCAGTACTTC.

This chain links TRBV9 with TRBJ2-7; 9 bases line up with TRBD2. Germline V lookup: CDR1 SGDLS, CDR2 YYNGEE. This CDR3 has 15 residues. V shed 0 bases, J shed 4 bases, and the junction held 5 bases outside the gene matches. CDR3 protein: CASSVGRTSAYEQYF. In nucleotides, the CDR3 is TGTGCCAGCAGCGTAGGTCGGACTAGCGCATACGAGCAGTACTTC. The full variable domain, in which reference TRBV9 and TRBJ2-7 provide the parts outside the CDR3, is DSGVTQTPKHLITATGQRVTLRCSPRSGDLSVYWYQQSLDQGLQFLIQYYNGEERAKGNILERFSAQQFPDLHSELNLSSLELGDSALYFCASSVGRTSAYEQYFGPGTRLTVT.

The chain has TRBV28 and TRBJ2-5, with 7 positions matching TRBD1. With V trimmed by 4 bases and J by 3 bases, 11 bases remained unmatched. Germline V CDR1 and CDR2: MDHEN, SYDVKM. The CDR3 is 16 residues long. This chain's CDR3 is CASSSRETGWEETQYF. The CDR3 DNA reads as TGTGCCAGCAGTTCCAGGGAGACAGGGTGGGAAGAGACCCAGTACTTC. The complete variable domain, with remaining parts taken from reference TRBV28 and TRBJ2-5, reads DVKVTQSSRYLVKRTGEKVFLECVQDMDHENMFWYRQDPGLGLRLIYFSYDVKMKEKGDIPEGYSVSREKKERFSLILESASTNQTSMYLCASSSRETGWEETQYFGPGTRLLVL.

The chain couples TRBV11-3 to TRBJ1-5; tentatively, D is TRBD1 (5 bases). CDR1 SGHNT and CDR2 YENEEA come from the germline V gene. V lost 4 bases, J lost 5 bases, and 12 bases lay in between. The CDR3 is made up of 14 amino acids. In DNA form, the CDR3 reads TGTGCCAGCAGCTCTGGGCAGGGCCATCAGCCCCAGCATTTT. Translating it yields CASSSGQGHQPQHF.

The J gene is TRBJ1-5, the V gene TRBV6-5, with D perhaps TRBD1 (5 bases). Trimming removed 6 bases at V and 4 bases at J, with 10 bases between. The CDR3 loop spans 13 amino acids. Per germline, CDR1 MNHEY and CDR2 SVGAGI. For the CDR3, the DNA is TGTGCCAGCAGCCCCAGGGAAAATCAGCCCCAGCATTTT. Translation: CASSPRENQPQHF.